This TCR beta chain comes out of a study of cytomegalovirus exposure and HLA in healthy donors. In regard to this clone: Its antigen is not known.

The J segment lost 5 bases and the V segment lost 2 bases, leaving 5 bases of the junction unmatched. Germline CDR1 SGHRS, CDR2 YFSETQ. This CDR3 has 15 amino acids. PCR was performed using 60 Vbeta and 13 Jbeta primers. The repertoire was sequenced with immunoSEQ multiplex PCR; TCRdb's copy has only in-frame clones and lacks some. The profile shows more than 110,000 clones, over 70% of them singletons. Study conclusions and caveats: The authors later linked a missense DCLRE1C variant to TCR beta V- and J-gene trimming.

This clonotype was obtained from a man aged 35 to 55 in good health and CMV-seropositive. V usage is TRBV5-1 and J usage is TRBJ2-5; 11 nucleotides align to TRBD2. The sequencing input was PBMCs. In nucleotides, the CDR3 is TGCGCCAGCAGCTTTAGCGGGGGGGCCTTGGAGACCCAGTACTTC. This encodes CASSFSGGALETQYF.